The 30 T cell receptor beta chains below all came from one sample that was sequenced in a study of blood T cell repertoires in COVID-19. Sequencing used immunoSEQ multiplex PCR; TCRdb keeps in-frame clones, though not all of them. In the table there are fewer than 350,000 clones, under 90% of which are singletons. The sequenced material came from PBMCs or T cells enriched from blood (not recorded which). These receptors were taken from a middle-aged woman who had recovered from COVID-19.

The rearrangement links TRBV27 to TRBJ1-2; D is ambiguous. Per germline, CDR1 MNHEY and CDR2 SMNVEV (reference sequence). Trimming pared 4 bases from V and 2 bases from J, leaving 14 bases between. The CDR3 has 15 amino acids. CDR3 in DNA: TGTGCCAGCAGTTCCCCTCGGACGGGGAACTATGGCTACACCTTC. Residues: CASSSPRTGNYGYTF.

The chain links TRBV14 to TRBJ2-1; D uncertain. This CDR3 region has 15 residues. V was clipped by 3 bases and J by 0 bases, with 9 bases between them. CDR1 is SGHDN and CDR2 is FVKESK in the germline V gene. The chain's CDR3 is CASSQLEGSYNEQFF. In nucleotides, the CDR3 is TGTGCCAGCAGCCAGCTAGAAGGCTCCTACAATGAGCAGTTCTTC.

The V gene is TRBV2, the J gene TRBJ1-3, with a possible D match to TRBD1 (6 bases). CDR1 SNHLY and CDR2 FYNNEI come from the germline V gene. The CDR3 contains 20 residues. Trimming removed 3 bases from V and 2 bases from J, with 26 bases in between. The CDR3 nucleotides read TGTGCCAGCAGTGACCTGGGGACGGCGCCGCAGGACAGAACTGGAAACACCATATATTTT. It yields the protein CASSDLGTAPQDRTGNTIYF.

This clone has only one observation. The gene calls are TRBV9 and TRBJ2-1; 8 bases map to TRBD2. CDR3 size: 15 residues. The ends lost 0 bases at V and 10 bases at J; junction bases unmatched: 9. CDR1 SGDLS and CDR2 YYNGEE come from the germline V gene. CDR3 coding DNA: TGTGCCAGCAGCGTAGGGGGCGGGGGGCCCAAGGAGCAGTTCTTC. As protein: CASSVGGGGPKEQFF.

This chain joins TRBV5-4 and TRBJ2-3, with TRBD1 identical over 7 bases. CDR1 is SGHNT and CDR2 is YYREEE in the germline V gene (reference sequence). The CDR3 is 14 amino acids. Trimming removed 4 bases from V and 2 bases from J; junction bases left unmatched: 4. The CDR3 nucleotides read TGTGCCAGCAGCGGGGGACAGTACACAGATACGCAGTATTTT. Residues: CASSGGQYTDTQYF.

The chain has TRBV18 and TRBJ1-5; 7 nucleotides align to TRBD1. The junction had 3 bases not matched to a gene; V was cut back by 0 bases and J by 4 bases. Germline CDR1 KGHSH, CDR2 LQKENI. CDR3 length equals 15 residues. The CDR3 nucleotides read TGTGCCAGCTCACCACCGGGACAGCAAAATCAGCCCCAGCATTTT. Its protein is CASSPPGQQNQPQHF.

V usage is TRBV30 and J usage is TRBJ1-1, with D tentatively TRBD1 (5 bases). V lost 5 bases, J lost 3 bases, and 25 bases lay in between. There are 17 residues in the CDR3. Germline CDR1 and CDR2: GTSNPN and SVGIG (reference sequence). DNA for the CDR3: TGTGCCTGGTTACGGAAGGGACCAGGGAGGTATTACACTGAAGCTTTCTTT. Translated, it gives CAWLRKGPGRYYTEAFF.

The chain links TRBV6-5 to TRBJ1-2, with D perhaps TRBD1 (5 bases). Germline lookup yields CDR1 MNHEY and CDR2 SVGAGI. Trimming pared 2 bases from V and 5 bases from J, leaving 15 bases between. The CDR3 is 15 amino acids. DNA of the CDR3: TGTGCCAGCAGTTACCGCGGGGCAGAATATTATGGCTACACCTTC. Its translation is CASSYRGAEYYGYTF.

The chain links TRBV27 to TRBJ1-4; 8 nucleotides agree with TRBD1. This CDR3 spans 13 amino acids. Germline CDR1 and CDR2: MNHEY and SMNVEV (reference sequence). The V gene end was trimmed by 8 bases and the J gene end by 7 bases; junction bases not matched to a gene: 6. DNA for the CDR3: TGTGCCAGCGGAGACAGGGGCCCTGAAAAACTGTTTTTT. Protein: CASGDRGPEKLFF.

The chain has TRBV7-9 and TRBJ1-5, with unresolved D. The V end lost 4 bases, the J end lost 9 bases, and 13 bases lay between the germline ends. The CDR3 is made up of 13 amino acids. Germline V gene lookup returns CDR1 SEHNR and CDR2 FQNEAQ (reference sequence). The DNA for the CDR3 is TGTGCCAGCAGCTCAGATTGGGCAGGGCCCCAGCATTTT. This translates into CASSSDWAGPQHF.

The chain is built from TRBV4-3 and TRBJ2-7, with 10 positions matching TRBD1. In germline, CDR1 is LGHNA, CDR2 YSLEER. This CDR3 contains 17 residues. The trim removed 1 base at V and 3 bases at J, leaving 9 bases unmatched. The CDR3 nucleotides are TGCGCCAGCAGCCAAGTATTCCGGGACAGGGGACGCTACGAGCAGTACTTC. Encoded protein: CASSQVFRDRGRYEQYF.

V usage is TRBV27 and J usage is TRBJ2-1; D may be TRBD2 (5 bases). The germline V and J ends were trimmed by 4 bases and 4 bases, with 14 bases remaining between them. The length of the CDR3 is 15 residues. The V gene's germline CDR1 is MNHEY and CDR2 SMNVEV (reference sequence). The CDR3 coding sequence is TGTGCCAGCAGTTCCGTCCCACTAGTATACAATGAGCAGTTCTTC. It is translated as CASSSVPLVYNEQFF.

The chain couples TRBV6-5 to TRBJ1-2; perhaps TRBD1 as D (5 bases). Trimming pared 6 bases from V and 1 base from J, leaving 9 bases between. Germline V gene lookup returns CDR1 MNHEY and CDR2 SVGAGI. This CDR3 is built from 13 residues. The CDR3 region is CASRATVNYGYTF. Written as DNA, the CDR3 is TGTGCCAGCAGGGCGACAGTTAACTATGGCTACACCTTC.

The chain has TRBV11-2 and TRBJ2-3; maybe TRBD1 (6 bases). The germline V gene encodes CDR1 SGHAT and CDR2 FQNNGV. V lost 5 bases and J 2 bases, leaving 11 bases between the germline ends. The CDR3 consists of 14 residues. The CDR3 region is CASSRTEVTDTQYF. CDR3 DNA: TGTGCCAGCAGCCGGACAGAAGTCACAGATACGCAGTATTTT.

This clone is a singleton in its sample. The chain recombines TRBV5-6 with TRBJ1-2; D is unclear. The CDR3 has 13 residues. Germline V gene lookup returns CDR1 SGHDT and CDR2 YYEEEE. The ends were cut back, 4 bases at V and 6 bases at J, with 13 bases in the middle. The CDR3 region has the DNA TGTGCCAGCAGCCTGGATACTAGGGATGGCTACACCTTC. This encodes CASSLDTRDGYTF.

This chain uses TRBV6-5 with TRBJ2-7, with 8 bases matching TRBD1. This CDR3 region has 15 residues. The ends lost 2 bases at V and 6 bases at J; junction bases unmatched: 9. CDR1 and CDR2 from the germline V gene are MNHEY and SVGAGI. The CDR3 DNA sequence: TGTGCCAGCAGTTACCGAGACAGGGGTCCAGGCGAGCAGTACTTC. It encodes CASSYRDRGPGEQYF.

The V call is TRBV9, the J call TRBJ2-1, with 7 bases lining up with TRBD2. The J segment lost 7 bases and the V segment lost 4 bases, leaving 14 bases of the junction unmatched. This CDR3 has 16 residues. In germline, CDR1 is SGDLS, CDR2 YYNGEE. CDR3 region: CASSPRAPGGRNEQFF. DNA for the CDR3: TGTGCCAGCAGCCCCCGGGCTCCGGGAGGACGAAATGAGCAGTTCTTC.

The DNA for the CDR3 is TGTGCCAGCAGCTGGGGCAGGTCTAGTAGCAATCAGCCCCAGCATTTT. This gives the protein CASSWGRSSSNQPQHF. The chain couples TRBV11-2 to TRBJ1-5, with TRBD1 as a possible D gene (5 bases). V lost 4 bases, J lost 0 bases, and 13 bases lay in between. Per germline, CDR1 SGHAT and CDR2 FQNNGV. The CDR3 extends over 16 amino acids. Combining the CDR3 with reference TRBV11-2 and TRBJ1-5 gives the whole variable domain EAGVAQSPRYKIIEKRQSVAFWCNPISGHATLYWYQQILGQGPKLLIQFQNNGVVDDSQLPKDRFSAERLKGVDSTLKIQPAKLEDSAVYLCASSWGRSSSNQPQHFGDGTRLSIL.

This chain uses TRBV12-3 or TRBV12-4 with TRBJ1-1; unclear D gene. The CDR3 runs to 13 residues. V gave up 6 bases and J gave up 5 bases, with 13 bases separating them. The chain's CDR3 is CASRVGPGTEAFF. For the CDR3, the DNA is TGTGCCAGCAGGGTCGGGCCGGGGACTGAAGCTTTCTTT.

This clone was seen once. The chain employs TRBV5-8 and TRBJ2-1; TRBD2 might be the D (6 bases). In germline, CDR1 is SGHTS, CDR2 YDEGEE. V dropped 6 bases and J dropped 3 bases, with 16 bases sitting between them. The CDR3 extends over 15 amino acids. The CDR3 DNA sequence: TGTGCCAGCAACCCTCGGGGGACCTTCTACAATGAGCAGTTCTTC. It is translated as CASNPRGTFYNEQFF.

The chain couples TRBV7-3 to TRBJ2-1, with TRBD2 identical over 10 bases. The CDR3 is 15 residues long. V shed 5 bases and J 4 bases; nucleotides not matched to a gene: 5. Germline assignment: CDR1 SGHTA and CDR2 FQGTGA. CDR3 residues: CASSPVAGGYNEQFF. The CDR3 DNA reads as TGTGCCAGCAGCCCAGTAGCGGGAGGATACAATGAGCAGTTCTTC.

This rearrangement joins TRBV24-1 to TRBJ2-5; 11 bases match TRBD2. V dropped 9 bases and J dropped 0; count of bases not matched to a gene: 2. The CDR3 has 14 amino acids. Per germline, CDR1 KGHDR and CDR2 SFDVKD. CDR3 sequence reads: CATSSGRNQETQYF. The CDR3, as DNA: TGTGCCACCTCTAGCGGGAGGAACCAAGAGACCCAGTACTTC.

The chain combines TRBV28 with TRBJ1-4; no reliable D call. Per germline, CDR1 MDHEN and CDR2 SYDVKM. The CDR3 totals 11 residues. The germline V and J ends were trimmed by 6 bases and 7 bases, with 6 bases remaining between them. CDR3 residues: CASRASEKLFF. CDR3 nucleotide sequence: TGTGCCAGCAGGGCCTCTGAAAAACTGTTTTTT.

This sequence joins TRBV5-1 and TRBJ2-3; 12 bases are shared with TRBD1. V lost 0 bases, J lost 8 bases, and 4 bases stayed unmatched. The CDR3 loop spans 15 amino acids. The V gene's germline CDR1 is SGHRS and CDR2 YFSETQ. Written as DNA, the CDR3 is TGCGCCAGCAGCTTGGAGGGACAGGGGGCAAGTACGCAGTATTTT. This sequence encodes CASSLEGQGASTQYF.

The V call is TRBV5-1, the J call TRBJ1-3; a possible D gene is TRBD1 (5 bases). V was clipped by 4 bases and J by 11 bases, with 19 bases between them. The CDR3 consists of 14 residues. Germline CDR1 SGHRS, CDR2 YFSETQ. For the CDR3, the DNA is TGCGCCAGCAGCCCTGGGGACTCTGAAGGTTCCATATATTTT. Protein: CASSPGDSEGSIYF.

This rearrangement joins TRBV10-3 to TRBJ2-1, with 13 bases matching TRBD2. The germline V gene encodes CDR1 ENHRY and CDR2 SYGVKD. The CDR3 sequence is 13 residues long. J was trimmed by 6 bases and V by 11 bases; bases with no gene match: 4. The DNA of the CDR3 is TGTGCCTCCGGGACTAGCGGGATCAATGAGCAGTTCTTC. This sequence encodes CASGTSGINEQFF.

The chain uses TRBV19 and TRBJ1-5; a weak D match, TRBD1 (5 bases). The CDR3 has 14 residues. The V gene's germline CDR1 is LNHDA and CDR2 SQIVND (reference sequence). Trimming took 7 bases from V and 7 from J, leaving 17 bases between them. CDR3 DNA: TGTGCCAGTACACAGGCCCCGTTGGTCCAGCCCCAGCATTTT. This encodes CASTQAPLVQPQHF.

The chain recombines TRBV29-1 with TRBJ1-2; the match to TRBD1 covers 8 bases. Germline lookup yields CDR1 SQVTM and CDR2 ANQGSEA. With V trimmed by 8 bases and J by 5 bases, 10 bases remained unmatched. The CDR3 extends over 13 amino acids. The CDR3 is CSTGTGEVYGYTF. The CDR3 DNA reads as TGCAGCACCGGGACAGGTGAGGTGTATGGCTACACCTTC.

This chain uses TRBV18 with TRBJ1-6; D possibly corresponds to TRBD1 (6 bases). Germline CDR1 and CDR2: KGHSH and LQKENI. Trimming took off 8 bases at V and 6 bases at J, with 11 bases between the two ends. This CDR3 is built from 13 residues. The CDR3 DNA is TGTGCCAGCGCGGGGGCAGCTAATTCACCCCTCCACTTT. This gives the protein CASAGAANSPLHF.

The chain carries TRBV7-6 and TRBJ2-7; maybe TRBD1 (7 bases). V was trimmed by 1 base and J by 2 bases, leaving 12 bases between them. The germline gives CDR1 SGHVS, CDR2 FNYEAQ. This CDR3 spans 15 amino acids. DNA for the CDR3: TGTGCCAGCAGCTTAGAAGGCGGGACAGCCTACGAGCAGTACTTC. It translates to CASSLEGGTAYEQYF. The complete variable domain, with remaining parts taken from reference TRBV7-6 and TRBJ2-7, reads GAGVSQSPRYKVTKRGQDVALRCDPISGHVSLYWYRQALGQGPEFLTYFNYEAQQDKSGLPNDRFSAERPEGSISTLTIQRTEQRDSAMYRCASSLEGGTAYEQYFGPGTRLTVT.